These 27 T cell receptor beta chains came from one sample sequenced in a study of blood T cell repertoires in COVID-19. Using immunoSEQ multiplex PCR, the repertoire was profiled, and TCRdb retains in-frame clones only, with some absent. The sample has 290,000 or so clones, approximately 92% seen once. What was sequenced was PBMCs or T cells enriched from blood (not recorded which). The receptors were sampled from a woman in her thirties who had recovered from COVID-19.

This chain joins TRBV15 and TRBJ1-1; D remains unclear. From germline, CDR1 is LNHNV and CDR2 YYDKDF (reference sequence). Trimming removed 0 bases at V and 1 base at J, with 9 bases between. This CDR3 comprises 15 residues. CDR3 coding DNA: TGTGCCACCAGCAGAGATTACGCGGGGAACACTGAAGCTTTCTTT. Translating gives CATSRDYAGNTEAFF.

The gene calls are TRBV5-1 and TRBJ2-2; no definite D call. V was shortened by 3 bases and J by 5 bases, with 14 bases between the two germline ends. Germline CDR1 is SGHRS and CDR2 is YFSETQ. The CDR3 loop spans 15 amino acids. The CDR3 DNA reads as TGCGCCAGCAGCTCCGACACCGGTCGGACCGGGGAGCTGTTTTTT. It is translated as CASSSDTGRTGELFF.

The J gene is TRBJ2-7, the V gene TRBV6-5; D perhaps matches TRBD1 (6 bases). The CDR3 sequence is 16 residues long. The V gene's germline CDR1 is MNHEY and CDR2 SVGAGI. The V and J ends lost 2 bases and 5 bases respectively, with 19 bases between them. CDR3 DNA: TGTGCCAGCAGTTACACACGGACAGTTCAAGGACACGAGCAGTACTTC. It yields the protein CASSYTRTVQGHEQYF.

This rearrangement joins TRBV5-1 to TRBJ2-1; D not resolved. V was pared by 7 bases and J by 6 bases, with 8 bases between. The CDR3 spans 11 residues. Per germline, CDR1 SGHRS and CDR2 YFSETQ. The CDR3 nucleotides read TGCGCCAGCGGCCAGCGCAATGAGCAGTTCTTC. Protein: CASGQRNEQFF.

The gene calls are TRBV6-5 and TRBJ1-5; a weak D match, TRBD1 (6 bases). Trimming pared 5 bases from V and 4 bases from J, leaving 12 bases between. The CDR3 extends over 14 amino acids. Germline CDR1 and CDR2: MNHEY and SVGAGI. CDR3 loop: CASSNAQGNQPQHF. DNA of the CDR3: TGTGCCAGCAGTAACGCACAGGGAAATCAGCCCCAGCATTTT.

This sequence joins TRBV24-1 and TRBJ2-1; possible D gene TRBD2, 6 bases. The CDR3 consists of 16 residues. In germline, CDR1 is KGHDR, CDR2 SFDVKD. V dropped 4 bases and J dropped 0 bases, with 12 bases sitting between them. The CDR3 DNA is TGTGCCACCAGTGACCCAATGACTAGCTCCTACAATGAGCAGTTCTTC. Its protein is CATSDPMTSSYNEQFF.

V and J are TRBV28 and TRBJ1-2; unclear D gene. This CDR3 contains 12 residues. Germline CDR1 is MDHEN and CDR2 is SYDVKM. The V end lost 6 bases, the J end lost 8 bases, and 13 bases lay between the germline ends. For the CDR3, the DNA is TGTGCCAGCAGCCGTAGATCGCGGGGCTACACCTTC. It codes for CASSRRSRGYTF.

Here the CDR3 reads CAISERSPTYEQYF. In DNA form, the CDR3 reads TGTGCCATCAGTGAAAGGAGTCCCACCTACGAGCAGTACTTC. This chain uses TRBV10-3 with TRBJ2-7; D not certain. CDR1 is ENHRY, CDR2 SYGVKD, per germline. The CDR3 extends over 14 amino acids. V lost 3 bases to trimming and J lost 2 bases, with 11 bases between them.

This chain uses TRBV2 with TRBJ1-4; D is uncertain. The V gene lost 6 bases and the J gene lost 10 bases, with 9 bases spanning the gap. Germline-derived CDR1 and CDR2 are SNHLY and FYNNEI. The CDR3 length is 11 residues. The chain's CDR3 is CASRGGGKLFF. CDR3 sequence (DNA): TGTGCCAGCAGGGGAGGTGGAAAACTGTTTTTT.

The CDR3 reads CASSLGQGQGNTIYF. The CDR3 DNA is TGTGCCAGCAGCTTGGGACAGGGGCAGGGAAACACCATATATTTT. V usage is TRBV7-3 and J usage is TRBJ1-3; 10 bases line up with TRBD1. This CDR3 is 15 amino acids long. Germline assignment: CDR1 SGHTA and CDR2 FQGTGA. V dropped 3 bases and J dropped 4; count of bases not matched to a gene: 3.

This clone appeared once. The CDR3 region has the DNA TGTGCCAGCAGCCAAGATGGCGGCTACACCTTC. This codes for CASSQDGGYTF. This chain joins TRBV3-1 (or the pseudogene TRBV3-2) and TRBJ1-2; D not certain. The germline V gene has CDR1 LGHDT and CDR2 YNNKEL (reference sequence). This CDR3 is built from 11 residues. The V end lost 0 bases, the J end lost 8 bases, and 4 bases lay between the germline ends.

About this clone itself: Germline and junction disagree at one end, which may indicate a read error. The chain carries TRBV3-1 (or the pseudogene TRBV3-2) and TRBJ2-1, with D possibly TRBD1 on 5 matching bases. CDR1 and CDR2 (germline): LGHDT, YNNKEL (reference sequence). The CDR3 totals 14 residues. The CDR3 loop reads CASTQQATHNEQFF. CDR3 nucleotides: TGTGCCAGCACCCAACAGGCAACCCACAATGAGCAGTTCTTC.

V and J are TRBV12-3 or TRBV12-4 and TRBJ1-2, with D hard to call. V lost 2 bases, J lost 4 bases, and 5 bases lay in between. The CDR3 has 12 amino acids. The CDR3: CASSLTGYGYTF. The CDR3 nucleotides read TGTGCCAGCAGTTTAACGGGCTATGGCTACACCTTC.

The chain couples TRBV7-2 to TRBJ1-5, with 12 positions matching TRBD1. Germline CDR1 is SGHTA and CDR2 is FQGNSA. The CDR3 is 15 amino acids. Trimming at V came to 5 bases and at J to 6 bases, leaving 5 bases not matched to a gene. As DNA, the CDR3 is TGTGCCAGCAGCCAGGGACAGGGGGCGAGTCAGCCCCAGCATTTT. It yields the protein CASSQGQGASQPQHF.

V gene TRBV28 combines with J gene TRBJ1-5; TRBD1 aligns across 8 bases. CDR1 is MDHEN and CDR2 is SYDVKM in the germline V gene. With 7 bases clipped from V and 6 bases from J, the junction kept 8 bases outside the gene matches. The CDR3 length is 14 residues. The CDR3 is CASIPGGDSQPQHF. The CDR3 DNA sequence: TGTGCCAGCATTCCAGGGGGCGATTCTCAGCCCCAGCATTTT. The variable domain in full, with the rest retrieved from reference TRBV28 and TRBJ1-5, is DVKVTQSSRYLVKRTGEKVFLECVQDMDHENMFWYRQDPGLGLRLIYFSYDVKMKEKGDIPEGYSVSREKKERFSLILESASTNQTSMYLCASIPGGDSQPQHFGDGTRLSIL.

The chain recombines TRBV5-4 with TRBJ1-2, with D hard to call. V dropped 1 base and J dropped 3 bases, with 4 bases sitting between them. The CDR3 spans 12 residues. From germline, CDR1 is SGHNT and CDR2 YYREEE (reference sequence). CDR3 sequence (DNA): TGTGCCAGCAGCTTGACGGACTATGGCTACACCTTC. It is translated as CASSLTDYGYTF.

The chain uses TRBV5-6 and TRBJ2-1, with D possibly TRBD1 on 5 matching bases. V lost 4 bases and J 2 bases, leaving 16 bases between the germline ends. The CDR3 contains 16 residues. Per germline, CDR1 SGHDT and CDR2 YYEEEE. CDR3 region: CASSPRQSTTYNEQFF. The CDR3 DNA reads as TGTGCCAGCAGCCCGAGACAGTCTACCACCTACAATGAGCAGTTCTTC. Combining the CDR3 with reference TRBV5-6 and TRBJ2-1 gives the whole variable domain DAGVTQSPTHLIKTRGQQVTLRCSPKSGHDTVSWYQQALGQGPQFIFQYYEEEERQRGNFPDRFSGHQFPNYSSELNVNALLLGDSALYLCASSPRQSTTYNEQFFGPGTRLTVL.

This rearrangement joins TRBV28 to TRBJ1-5, with 7 bases aligning to TRBD1. The V segment lost 5 bases and the J segment 3 bases; nucleotides outside the gene matches: 10. This CDR3 comprises 16 residues. Germline values: CDR1 MDHEN, CDR2 SYDVKM. This chain's CDR3 is CASSTARQGINQPQHF. The CDR3 region has the DNA TGTGCCAGCAGTACCGCGAGACAGGGCATCAATCAGCCCCAGCATTTT. Full variable domain (outside the CDR3, taken from reference TRBV28 and TRBJ1-5): DVKVTQSSRYLVKRTGEKVFLECVQDMDHENMFWYRQDPGLGLRLIYFSYDVKMKEKGDIPEGYSVSREKKERFSLILESASTNQTSMYLCASSTARQGINQPQHFGDGTRLSIL.

The chain links TRBV6-1 to TRBJ2-1; tentative D call: TRBD2 (5 bases). Trimming removed 1 base at V and 10 bases at J, with 17 bases between. This CDR3 contains 15 residues. CDR1 MNHNS and CDR2 SASEGT come from the germline V gene. The CDR3 region has the DNA TGTGCCAGCAGTGAAGGGTTTCTAGCTCATCCGGAGCAGTTCTTC. This codes for CASSEGFLAHPEQFF.

The V call is TRBV27, the J call TRBJ2-7, with 11 bases fitting TRBD2. Germline V gene data show CDR1 as MNHEY and CDR2 as SMNVEV (reference sequence). The CDR3 has 15 residues. J was trimmed by 6 bases and V by 2 bases; bases with no gene match: 6. The CDR3 DNA reads TGTGCCAGCAGTTTAGTAACTAGCGGGAGAGGCGAGCAGTACTTC. This translates into CASSLVTSGRGEQYF.

This clone was seen a few times. The chain has TRBV5-1 and TRBJ1-1, with TRBD1 as a possible D gene (6 bases). This CDR3 region has 13 residues. V was trimmed by 5 bases and J by 3 bases, leaving 11 bases between them. Germline values: CDR1 SGHRS, CDR2 YFSETQ. This CDR3 is CASRQGFDTEAFF. The CDR3, as DNA: TGCGCCAGCAGACAGGGTTTCGACACTGAAGCTTTCTTT.

The rearrangement joins TRBV6-5 to TRBJ1-3; no clear D gene. Germline loops: CDR1 MNHEY, CDR2 SVGAGI. Trimming left V 2 bases short and J 0 bases short, with 11 bases between. This CDR3 spans 16 amino acids. The CDR3 DNA reads as TGTGCCAGCAGTTACGGGAGTGGTAACTCTGGAAACACCATATATTTT. The encoded protein is CASSYGSGNSGNTIYF.

This clone appeared once. The V and J genes are TRBV28 and TRBJ2-1; 9 bases line up with TRBD1. The germline gives CDR1 MDHEN, CDR2 SYDVKM. V was clipped by 5 bases and J by 1 base; unmatched bases: 3. This CDR3 spans 15 amino acids. Here the CDR3 DNA reads TGTGCCAGCAGTATCGGGACAGGGTCCTACAATGAGCAGTTCTTC. Its translation is CASSIGTGSYNEQFF.

The gene calls are TRBV5-5 and TRBJ2-7; D unclear. CDR1 and CDR2 from the germline V gene are SGHKS and YYEKEE (reference sequence). Trimming shortened V by 4 bases and J by 3 bases, and 20 bases separated the two germline ends. The CDR3 is 16 amino acids. The CDR3 bases are TGTGCCAGCAGCCCCCCGAAAGTTTTGGGCTTCTACGAGCAGTACTTC. Protein: CASSPPKVLGFYEQYF.

The gene calls are TRBV5-4 and TRBJ2-3; TRBD2 matches at 9 bases. The J segment lost 4 bases and the V segment lost 4 bases, leaving 4 bases of the junction unmatched. This CDR3 contains 14 residues. Germline CDR1 and CDR2: SGHNT and YYREEE (reference sequence). This CDR3 is CASSHSGSADTQYF. For the CDR3, the DNA is TGTGCCAGCAGCCATAGCGGGAGCGCAGATACGCAGTATTTT. Together with reference TRBV5-4 and TRBJ2-3, the CDR3 gives the full variable domain: ETGVTQSPTHLIKTRGQQVTLRCSSQSGHNTVSWYQQALGQGPQFIFQYYREEENGRGNFPPRFSGLQFPNYSSELNVNALELDDSALYLCASSHSGSADTQYFGPGTRLTVL.

V gene TRBV30 combines with J gene TRBJ2-3; D is undetermined. CDR1 is GTSNPN and CDR2 is SVGIG in the germline V gene (reference sequence). Trimming pared 2 bases from V and 0 bases from J, leaving 3 bases between. CDR3 length: 12 residues. The CDR3 nucleotides are TGTGCCTGGAGTTATAGCACAGATACGCAGTATTTT. Amino acids: CAWSYSTDTQYF.

Only a few counts were recorded for this clone. The rearrangement uses TRBV7-9 and TRBJ1-4, with TRBD1 identical over 9 bases. V lost 5 bases and J lost 8; bases outside the gene matches: 9. The V gene's germline CDR1 is SEHNR and CDR2 FQNEAQ (reference sequence). The CDR3 totals 15 residues. The CDR3 DNA reads TGTGCCAGCAGCCTTGGGGGCGGACAGGGGGAAAAACTGTTTTTT. Protein: CASSLGGGQGEKLFF.